Listed here are 8 T cell receptor beta chains from one sample, sequenced in a study of blood T cell repertoires in COVID-19. Assay: immunoSEQ multiplex PCR; the TCRdb copy retains only in-frame clones and omits some. The sample has 150,000 to 200,000 clones; just under 90% are singletons. The sequenced sample consisted of peripheral blood. Receptors originate from a man between 18 and 29 years old with active or convalescent COVID-19.

This clone was picked up one time. The chain uses TRBV28 and TRBJ1-1, with TRBD1 as a possible D gene (6 bases). Germline lookup yields CDR1 MDHEN and CDR2 SYDVKM. This CDR3 has 15 amino acids. The V end was cut by 6 bases, the J end by 0 bases, with 14 bases between. The CDR3 nucleotides are TGTGCCAGCAGACTGGCGGGGGCTATGAACACTGAAGCTTTCTTT. The encoded protein is CASRLAGAMNTEAFF.

The gene calls are TRBV5-1 and TRBJ2-3, with 11 nucleotides matching TRBD2. CDR1 and CDR2 (germline): SGHRS, YFSETQ. The CDR3 totals 17 residues. Trimming at V came to 1 base and at J to 4 bases, leaving 8 bases not matched to a gene. In DNA form, the CDR3 reads TGCGCCAGCAGCTTGTTCCTAGCGGGAGGAGGCGCAGATACGCAGTATTTT. Its translation is CASSLFLAGGGADTQYF.

The V call is TRBV7-9, the J call TRBJ1-5; D call uncertain. The V gene's germline CDR1 is SEHNR and CDR2 FQNEAQ (reference sequence). The CDR3 loop spans 14 amino acids. Deletions cut 1 base from V and 4 bases from J, with 8 bases between. The CDR3 loop reads CASSLDSGNQPQHF. CDR3 coding DNA: TGTGCCAGCAGCTTAGATTCGGGGAATCAGCCCCAGCATTTT.

This clone came up once. The chain couples TRBV6-2 or TRBV6-3 to TRBJ2-2, with D uncertain. V was clipped by 2 bases and J by 3 bases, with 4 bases between them. Per germline, CDR1 MNHEY and CDR2 SVGEGT. The length of the CDR3 is 13 residues. CDR3 sequence: CASSYRDTGELFF. CDR3 in DNA: TGTGCCAGCAGTTACCGGGACACCGGGGAGCTGTTTTTT.

V is TRBV13 and J is TRBJ1-4, with D unresolved. Germline loops: CDR1 PRHDT, CDR2 FYEKMQ (reference sequence). The CDR3 totals 13 residues. Trimming removed 4 bases from V and 12 bases from J, with 15 bases in between. The CDR3 loop is CASSWQTAGELFF. The DNA for the CDR3 is TGTGCCAGCAGCTGGCAGACGGCGGGAGAACTGTTTTTT.

The rearrangement uses TRBV10-3 and TRBJ2-1; 11 nucleotides line up with TRBD1. The CDR3 has 16 residues. The germline gives CDR1 ENHRY, CDR2 SYGVKD. V trimming: 4 bases; J trimming: 7 bases; junction bases outside the gene matches: 9. The DNA for the CDR3 is TGTGCCATCAGTGTACCGGACAGGGGGCGCGGGAATGAGCAGTTCTTC. It is translated as CAISVPDRGRGNEQFF.

V is TRBV7-9 and J is TRBJ2-7; D is uncertain. CDR3 length equals 15 residues. Germline lookup yields CDR1 SEHNR and CDR2 FQNEAQ (reference sequence). V lost 3 bases, J lost 0 bases, and 12 bases lay in between. The CDR3 sequence: CASSFPVKSSYEQYF. CDR3 coding DNA: TGTGCCAGCAGCTTCCCAGTTAAAAGCTCCTACGAGCAGTACTTC.

The chain combines TRBV6-6 with TRBJ2-5, with D possibly TRBD1 on 6 matching bases. Germline V CDR1 and CDR2: MNHNY, SVGAGI (reference sequence). Trimming took off 3 bases at V and 2 bases at J, with 10 bases between the two ends. The CDR3 has 14 amino acids. CDR3 sequence (DNA): TGTGCCAGCAGTTATCTGGACAGACAAGAGACCCAGTACTTC. This gives the protein CASSYLDRQETQYF.